The clone carrying this T cell receptor beta chain turned up a few times. Its cognate antigen is unknown. These data belong to a study of radiotherapy plus CTLA-4 blockade in lung cancer. Across the study: There were objective responses in roughly a sixth of patients, and over 25% had disease control.

CDR1 and CDR2 from the germline V gene are LNHDA and SQIVND (reference sequence). The germline V and J ends were trimmed by 3 bases and 8 bases, with 14 bases remaining between them. CDR3 size: 15 residues. Findings and caveats of the study: Early clone dynamics of blood T cells, plus interferon-beta, reportedly predicted response best. Peripheral blood showed expansion of tumor-derived TCR clones after radiotherapy and ipilimumab.

Method: immunoSEQ multiplex PCR; TCRdb's copy keeps in-frame clones and lacks some. The sample comprises about 45,000 clones, roughly two thirds of which are singletons, and 3% to 4.5% rests with the top ten. The sample in question was peripheral blood, obtained from a patient treated with radiotherapy plus ipilimumab. The source is a human donor with non-small cell lung cancer who had a complete response to radiotherapy plus ipilimumab. The rearrangement links TRBV19 to TRBJ1-6, with D possibly TRBD1 on 5 matching bases. Written as DNA, the CDR3 is TGTGCCAGTAGTATTTCGGGGGTTGCGGATTCACCCCTCCACTTT. Protein: CASSISGVADSPLHF.